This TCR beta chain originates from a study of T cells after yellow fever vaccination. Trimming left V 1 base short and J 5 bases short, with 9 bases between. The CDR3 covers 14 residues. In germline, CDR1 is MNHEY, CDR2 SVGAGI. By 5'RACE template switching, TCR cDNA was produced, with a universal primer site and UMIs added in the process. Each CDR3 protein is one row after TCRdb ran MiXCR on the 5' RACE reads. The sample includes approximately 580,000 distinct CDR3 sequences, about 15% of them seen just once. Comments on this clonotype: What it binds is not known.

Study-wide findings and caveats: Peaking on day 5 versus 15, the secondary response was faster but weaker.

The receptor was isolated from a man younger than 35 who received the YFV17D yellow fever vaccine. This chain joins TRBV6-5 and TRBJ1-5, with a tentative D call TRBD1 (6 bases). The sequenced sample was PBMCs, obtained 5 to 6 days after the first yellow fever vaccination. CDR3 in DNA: TGTGCCAGCAGTTACTTGGACAGCTATCAGCCCCAGCATTTT. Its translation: CASSYLDSYQPQHF.